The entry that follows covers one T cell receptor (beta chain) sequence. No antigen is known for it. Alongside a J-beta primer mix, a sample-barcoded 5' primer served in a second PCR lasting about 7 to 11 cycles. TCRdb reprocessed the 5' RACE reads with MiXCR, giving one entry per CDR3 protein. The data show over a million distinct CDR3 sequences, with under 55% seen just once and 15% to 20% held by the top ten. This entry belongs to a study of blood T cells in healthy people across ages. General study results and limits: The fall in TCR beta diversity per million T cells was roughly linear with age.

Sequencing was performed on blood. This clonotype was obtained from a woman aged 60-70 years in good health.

CDR3 sequence reads: CASSYSGPQGGGSGEQYF. The CDR3 DNA sequence: TGTGCCAGCAGTTACTCGGGCCCTCAGGGGGGAGGTTCAGGCGAGCAGTACTTC. The genes are TRBV6-5 and TRBJ2-4, with D perhaps TRBD1 (7 bases). The DNA end lines up better with TRBJ2-7; the J call may be wrong. Per germline, CDR1 MNHEY and CDR2 SVGAGI. This CDR3 comprises 18 residues.